This T cell receptor beta chain was identified in a study of CXCR3-negative and CXCR3-positive naive CD8 T cells. Study findings and constraints: Similar TRBV-TRBJ usage was seen in naive cells (both CXCR3-negative and CXCR3-positive), but memory cells differed. Memory CD8+ cells showed much lower diversity, while both naive subsets were comparably high. CXCR3-positive naive cells carried more hydrophobic TRB CDR3s than CXCR3-negative ones.

In the case of this clonotype: Its target is not known.

Carrying UMI labels, the TRB cDNA libraries were prepared through 5' RACE. TCRdb derives one entry per CDR3 protein from the 5' RACE reads, leaving out DNA. This table holds about 70,000 distinct CDR3 sequences. Germline lookup yields CDR1 LNHDA and CDR2 SQIVND (reference sequence). The CDR3 sequence is 14 residues long. Input material: naive CXCR3+ CD8+ T cells from blood. As to subset: CD45RO-CCR7+CD27+CD95- naive CD8+ T cells expressing CXCR3 (TNR3+). The chain joins TRBV19 to TRBJ2-1. The sequence was obtained from a human donor in good health. Some clones in this sample may be carry-over from other donors' samples. The CDR3 loop is CASSMSWSYNEQFF.